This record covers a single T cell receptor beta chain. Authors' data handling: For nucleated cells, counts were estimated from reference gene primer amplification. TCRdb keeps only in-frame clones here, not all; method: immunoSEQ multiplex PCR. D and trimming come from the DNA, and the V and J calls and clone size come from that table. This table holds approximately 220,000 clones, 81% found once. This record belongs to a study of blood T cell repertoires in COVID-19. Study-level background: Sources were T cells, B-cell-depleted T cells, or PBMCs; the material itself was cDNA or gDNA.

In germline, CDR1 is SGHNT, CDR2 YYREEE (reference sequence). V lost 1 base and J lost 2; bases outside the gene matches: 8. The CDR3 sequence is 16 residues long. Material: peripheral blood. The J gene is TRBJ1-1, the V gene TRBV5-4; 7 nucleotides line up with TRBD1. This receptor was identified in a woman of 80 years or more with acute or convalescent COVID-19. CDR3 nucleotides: TGTGCCAGCAGCTTGATAGGACAGGACTTCAACACTGAAGCTTTCTTT. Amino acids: CASSLIGQDFNTEAFF. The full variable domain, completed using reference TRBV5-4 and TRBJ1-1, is ETGVTQSPTHLIKTRGQQVTLRCSSQSGHNTVSWYQQALGQGPQFIFQYYREEENGRGNFPPRFSGLQFPNYSSELNVNALELDDSALYLCASSLIGQDFNTEAFFGQGTRLTVV.